A selection of T cell receptor beta chains follows, all from one sample in a study of cytomegalovirus exposure and HLA in healthy donors. Clones were sequenced by immunoSEQ multiplex PCR, and TCRdb holds only the in-frame ones, with some missing. The profile shows approximately 140,000 clones, around 57% of them singletons. Sequenced input: PBMCs. The origin of the receptors is a male donor in good health and CMV-seronegative. The CDR3 runs from the conserved cysteine through the conserved F or W. Fields, in order: D gene, J gene, clone size, V gene, CDR3 protein, CDR3 DNA. A D gene is named only where the DNA matches it firmly. Rows may omit the clone size; those that give it use once, few, many or a size class.

D: .; J: TRBJ2-1; size: .; V: TRBV9; CDR3: CASSVATGEGVNEQFF; DNA: TGTGCCAGCAGCGTAGCGACAGGCGAAGGGGTCAATGAGCAGTTCTTC
D: .; J: TRBJ2-2; size: .; V: TRBV7-8; CDR3: CASSPDRNTGELFF; DNA: TGTGCCAGCAGCCCCGACAGAAACACCGGGGAGCTGTTTTTT
D: .; J: TRBJ2-3; size: .; V: TRBV29-1; CDR3: CSVDPGGTDTQYF; DNA: TGCAGCGTGGACCCGGGGGGCACAGATACGCAGTATTTT
D: .; J: TRBJ1-6; size: few; V: TRBV4-3; CDR3: CASSQGSNSPLHF; DNA: TGCGCCAGCAGCCAGGGGAGCAATTCACCCCTCCACTTT
D: .; J: TRBJ2-3; size: .; V: TRBV5-4; CDR3: CATSLPGVLTDTQYF; DNA: TGTGCCACCTCTCTGCCGGGGGTACTCACAGATACGCAGTATTTT
D: TRBD1; J: TRBJ2-3; size: .; V: TRBV10-3; CDR3: CAISGDRAISDTQYF; DNA: TGTGCCATCAGTGGGGACAGGGCAATTTCGGATACGCAGTATTTT
D: TRBD1; J: TRBJ2-5; size: few; V: TRBV7-6; CDR3: CASSLEGTGRGETQYF; DNA: TGTGCCAGCAGCTTAGAGGGGACAGGACGGGGAGAGACCCAGTACTTC
D: TRBD1; J: TRBJ2-2; size: .; V: TRBV2; CDR3: CASSDDRGINTGELFF; DNA: TGTGCCAGCAGTGACGACAGGGGCATTAACACCGGGGAGCTGTTTTTT
D: .; J: TRBJ2-7; size: .; V: TRBV29-1; CDR3: CSASPGYEQYF; DNA: TGCAGCGCTTCACCGGGTTACGAGCAGTACTTC
D: TRBD1; J: TRBJ1-3; size: .; V: TRBV15; CDR3: CAATGGGNTIYF; DNA: TGTGCCGCTACAGGGGGAGGAAACACCATATATTTT
D: TRBD1; J: TRBJ1-2; size: .; V: TRBV5-6; CDR3: CASRSSGQGFYGYTF; DNA: TGTGCCAGCAGATCCTCGGGACAGGGTTTCTATGGCTACACCTTC
D: TRBD2; J: TRBJ2-1; size: once; V: TRBV7-3; CDR3: CASSLNAWTSGGVGEQFF; DNA: TGTGCCAGCAGCTTAAACGCTTGGACTAGCGGGGGGGTTGGTGAGCAGTTCTTC
D: TRBD1; J: TRBJ2-2; size: .; V: TRBV28; CDR3: CASSPATGGAFSGELFF; DNA: TGTGCCAGCAGTCCCGCTACAGGGGGCGCGTTTAGCGGGGAGCTGTTTTTT
D: TRBD1; J: TRBJ2-3; size: .; V: TRBV5-1; CDR3: CASRRDRAADTQYF; DNA: TGCGCCAGCCGCCGGGACAGGGCTGCAGATACGCAGTATTTT
D: TRBD1; J: TRBJ2-6; size: .; V: TRBV7-2; CDR3: CASSRQGSGANVLTF; DNA: TGTGCCAGCAGCCGACAGGGGTCCGGGGCCAACGTCCTGACTTTC
D: TRBD2; J: TRBJ2-1; size: .; V: TRBV7-2; CDR3: CASSQGLAGGREQFF; DNA: TGTGCCAGCAGCCAAGGACTAGCGGGGGGGCGCGAGCAGTTCTTC
D: TRBD1; J: TRBJ2-2; size: .; V: TRBV7-9; CDR3: CASRQGAGELFF; DNA: TGTGCCAGCAGGCAGGGGGCCGGGGAGCTGTTTTTT
D: TRBD1; J: TRBJ1-6; size: .; V: TRBV6-1; CDR3: CASSDKSGTGLDNSPLHF; DNA: TGTGCCAGCAGTGATAAATCCGGGACAGGGTTGGATAATTCACCCCTCCACTTT
D: TRBD1; J: TRBJ1-1; size: .; V: TRBV11-2; CDR3: CASSLTGGRGNTEAFF; DNA: TGTGCCAGCAGCTTAACAGGGGGCCGAGGGAACACTGAAGCTTTCTTT
D: TRBD1; J: TRBJ2-3; size: .; V: TRBV5-8; CDR3: CASSLAGQGTDTQYF; DNA: TGTGCCAGCAGCTTGGCCGGACAGGGCACAGATACGCAGTATTTT
D: TRBD2; J: TRBJ2-2; size: .; V: TRBV7-9; CDR3: CSSTRSGGRRFRTGELFF; DNA: TGTTCCAGCACCCGAAGCGGGGGACGTCGGTTTCGCACCGGGGAGCTGTTTTTT
D: .; J: TRBJ2-5; size: .; V: TRBV5-8; CDR3: CASSRRTIQETQYF; DNA: TGTGCCAGCAGCCGGCGGACTATCCAAGAGACCCAGTACTTC
D: .; J: TRBJ2-7; size: .; V: TRBV4-1; CDR3: CASSETIGLYEQYF; DNA: TGCGCCAGCAGCGAAACCATAGGACTATACGAGCAGTACTTC
D: TRBD1; J: TRBJ1-3; size: .; V: TRBV2; CDR3: CASSGQGLSGNTIYF; DNA: TGTGCCAGCAGCGGACAGGGCCTCTCTGGAAACACCATATATTTT
D: .; J: TRBJ1-1; size: once; V: TRBV29-1; CDR3: CSVRPGGGNTEAFF; DNA: TGCAGCGTCCGCCCCGGGGGAGGGAACACTGAAGCTTTCTTT
D: .; J: TRBJ1-4; size: .; V: TRBV6-6; CDR3: CASSYWQYNEKLFF; DNA: TGTGCCAGCAGTTATTGGCAGTATAATGAAAAACTGTTTTTT
D: .; J: TRBJ1-1; size: .; V: TRBV7-8; CDR3: CASSWVDSWTEAFF; DNA: TGTGCCAGCAGCTGGGTGGACAGTTGGACTGAAGCTTTCTTT
D: TRBD1; J: TRBJ2-2; size: .; V: TRBV7-9; CDR3: CASNPDRGKTGELFF; DNA: TGTGCCAGCAACCCGGACAGGGGAAAAACCGGGGAGCTGTTTTTT